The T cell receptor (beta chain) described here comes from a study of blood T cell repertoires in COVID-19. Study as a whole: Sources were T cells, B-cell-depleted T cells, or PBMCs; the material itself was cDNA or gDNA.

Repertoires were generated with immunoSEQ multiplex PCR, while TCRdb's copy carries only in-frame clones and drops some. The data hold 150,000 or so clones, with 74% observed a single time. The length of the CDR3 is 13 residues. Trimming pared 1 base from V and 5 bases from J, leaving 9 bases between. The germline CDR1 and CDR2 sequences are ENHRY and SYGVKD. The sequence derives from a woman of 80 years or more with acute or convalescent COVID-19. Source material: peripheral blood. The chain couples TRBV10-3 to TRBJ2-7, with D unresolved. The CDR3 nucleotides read TGTGCCATCAGTGAGTGGCAGAAAGACGAGCAGTACTTC. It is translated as CAISEWQKDEQYF.